Listed here are 4 T cell receptor beta chains from one sample, sequenced in a study of identical twins (dated by TCRdb to 2015 to 2016). The library was prepared using 5' RACE. Sequencing instrument: Illumina HiSeq 2000. TCRdb reanalyzed the raw reads on its own, using fastp at Q25 for trimming and MiXCR for clone calling, and kept in-frame beta chains. Each entry is one CDR3 protein sequence, shown with its most common DNA and genes. Present in this sample are approximately 600,000 distinct CDR3 sequences, around 9.6% of which were seen just once. 2.5% to 3.5% of the sample lies in the top ten. The same data also went into a second study, on yellow fever vaccine responses in identical twins.

The sample comprised PBMCs. The receptors come from a woman aged 18-29 years in good health.

This chain joins TRBV6-2 or TRBV6-3 and TRBJ2-7, with TRBD2 matching 7 bases. Trimming at V came to 3 bases and at J to 5 bases, leaving 10 bases not matched to a gene. This CDR3 spans 15 amino acids. In germline, CDR1 is MNHEY, CDR2 SVGEGT. The chain's CDR3 is CASSYYSREKNEQYF. The CDR3 DNA sequence: TGTGCCAGCAGTTATTACTCGCGGGAGAAAAACGAGCAGTACTTC.

This clonotype was observed a few times. CDR3 protein: CAWGGGEATQYF. The CDR3 coding sequence is TGTGCCTGGGGGGGGGGTGAGGCTACGCAGTATTTT. The rearrangement links TRBV30 to TRBJ2-3, with TRBD2 matching 7 bases. Germline V gene sequence: CDR1 GTSNPN, CDR2 SVGIG (reference sequence). The ends lost 5 bases at V and 8 bases at J; junction bases unmatched: 7. The CDR3 has 12 amino acids.

Many counts were recorded for this clonotype. The chain uses TRBV24-1 and TRBJ2-2, with 7 bases lining up with TRBD1. CDR1 and CDR2 (germline): KGHDR, SFDVKD. This CDR3 has 17 residues. V dropped 4 bases and J dropped 5; count of bases not matched to a gene: 12. The CDR3 here is CATSEPAPGQRTGELFF. Here the CDR3 DNA reads TGTGCCACCAGTGAGCCCGCTCCGGGACAGAGGACCGGGGAGCTGTTTTTT.

The chain is built from TRBV5-1 and TRBJ2-3; 12 bases agree with TRBD1. Germline V gene lookup returns CDR1 SGHRS and CDR2 YFSETQ. J was trimmed by 4 bases and V by 1 base; bases with no gene match: 7. This CDR3 is 17 amino acids long. Here the CDR3 reads CASSLWDRGRHPDTQYF. DNA of the CDR3: TGCGCCAGCAGCTTGTGGGACAGGGGGCGCCATCCAGATACGCAGTATTTT.